The 24 T cell receptor beta chains reported below all come from one sample, sequenced in a study of blood T cell repertoires in COVID-19. Generated by immunoSEQ multiplex PCR, the TCRdb table keeps only in-frame clones and is missing some. The repertoire consists of approximately 230,000 clones, with nearly 90% occurring once and the leading ten covering roughly 3%. Input material: peripheral blood. These receptors all come from a man aged 18 to 30 with active or convalescent COVID-19.

This chain joins TRBV14 and TRBJ2-7, with D perhaps TRBD2 (5 bases). This CDR3 comprises 15 residues. The germline V gene has CDR1 SGHDN and CDR2 FVKESK. V was clipped by 2 bases and J by 4 bases, with 15 bases between them. The CDR3, as DNA: TGTGCCAGCAGCCAAACCGCCCGGACTGTTTACGAGCAGTACTTC. Its protein product is CASSQTARTVYEQYF.

The rearrangement uses TRBV6-5 and TRBJ2-3; 8 bases map to TRBD1. V was clipped by 6 bases and J by 7 bases; unmatched bases: 9. CDR3 size: 14 residues. Germline assignment: CDR1 MNHEY and CDR2 SVGAGI. CDR3 residues: CASSVPGQAYTQYF. The CDR3 nucleotides are TGTGCCAGCAGCGTCCCGGGACAGGCCTATACGCAGTATTTT.

The genes are TRBV6-6 and TRBJ2-5; 7 nucleotides align to TRBD1. The CDR3 totals 13 residues. Germline V gene lookup returns CDR1 MNHNY and CDR2 SVGAGI (reference sequence). With 9 bases clipped from V and 1 base from J, the junction kept 5 bases outside the gene matches. The CDR3 sequence: CASFRGRQETQYF. CDR3 nucleotides: TGTGCCAGTTTTAGGGGGCGCCAAGAGACCCAGTACTTC.

J is TRBJ1-4 and V is TRBV7-6; a weak D match, TRBD1 (6 bases). V dropped 5 bases and J dropped 13 bases, with 20 bases sitting between them. The CDR3 loop spans 14 amino acids. CDR1 and CDR2 from the germline V gene are SGHVS and FNYEAQ. In DNA form, the CDR3 reads TGTGCCAGCAGCCGCGATCCCATCACAGGGACACTGTTTTTT. The encoded protein is CASSRDPITGTLFF.

The rearrangement links TRBV19 to TRBJ1-5; D perhaps matches TRBD1 (5 bases). The CDR3 is 12 amino acids. Germline CDR1 is LNHDA and CDR2 is SQIVND (reference sequence). Trimming removed 5 bases at V and 8 bases at J, with 10 bases between. The CDR3 here is CASSQGPEPQHF. Written as DNA, the CDR3 is TGTGCCAGTAGTCAGGGTCCTGAGCCCCAGCATTTT.

The V and J genes are TRBV30 and TRBJ1-5; D might be TRBD1 (5 bases). The CDR3 consists of 13 residues. Germline loops: CDR1 GTSNPN, CDR2 SVGIG (reference sequence). The CDR3 sequence: CAWQGDFNQPQHF. The CDR3 nucleotides are TGTGCGTGGCAAGGGGACTTCAATCAGCCCCAGCATTTT. Based on the CDR3 plus reference TRBV30 and TRBJ1-5, the full variable domain is SQTIHQWPATLVQPVGSPLSLECTVEGTSNPNLYWYRQAAGRGLQLLFYSVGIGQISSEVPQNLSASRPQDRQFILSSKKLLLSDSGFYLCAWQGDFNQPQHFGDGTRLSIL.

This chain connects TRBV28 to TRBJ1-1, with TRBD1 as a possible D gene (5 bases). The CDR3 length is 10 residues. CDR1 is MDHEN and CDR2 is SYDVKM in the germline V gene. V was pared by 9 bases and J by 6 bases, with 8 bases between. As DNA, the CDR3 is TGTGCCAGTTGGGGGGCTGAAGCTTTCTTT. Amino acid sequence: CASWGAEAFF.

The chain is built from TRBV6-6 and TRBJ1-6; possibly TRBD1 for D (6 bases). The CDR3 is 15 amino acids. V was trimmed by 7 bases and J by 10 bases, leaving 20 bases between them. Germline CDR1 reads MNHNY; CDR2 reads SVGAGI (reference sequence). The CDR3 protein is CASIPNGYRASPLHF. CDR3 coding DNA: TGTGCCAGCATCCCGAACGGGTACAGGGCCTCACCCCTCCACTTT.

There are a few counts of this clone. The genes are TRBV4-3 and TRBJ1-1; 7 bases line up with TRBD1. The germline V gene encodes CDR1 LGHNA and CDR2 YSLEER. Trimming took 3 bases from V and 1 from J; bases not matched to a gene: 2. The CDR3 is made up of 14 amino acids. This chain's CDR3 is CASSQGDRNTEAFF. The CDR3 DNA reads TGCGCCAGCAGCCAGGGGGACAGGAACACTGAAGCTTTCTTT.

The genes are TRBV29-1 and TRBJ1-2; no clear D. From germline, CDR1 is SQVTM and CDR2 ANQGSEA. With 6 bases removed from V and 5 bases from J, the gap between germline ends came to 13 bases. This CDR3 has 12 amino acids. The DNA for the CDR3 is TGCAGCGTGGGCAAAGCTGAGTATGGCTACACCTTC. Its protein product is CSVGKAEYGYTF.

A remark on this clone: One base away lies a much larger clone, so this may be a sequencing read error. The rearrangement links TRBV25-1 to TRBJ2-1; TRBD2 aligns across 8 bases. The CDR3 contains 15 residues. The ends lost 2 bases at V and 0 bases at J; junction bases unmatched: 0. The germline CDR1 and CDR2 sequences are MGHDK and SYGVNS. This CDR3 is CASSEREGSYNEQFF. CDR3 coding DNA: TGTGCCAGCAGTGAACGGGAGGGCTCCTACAATGAGCAGTTCTTC.

CDR3 protein: CASSSPGTGNEKLFF. The DNA of the CDR3 is TGCGCCAGCAGCTCTCCAGGGACAGGGAATGAAAAACTGTTTTTT. V usage is TRBV5-1 and J usage is TRBJ1-4, with 9 positions matching TRBD1. After removal of 3 bases from V and 5 bases from J, the junction contained 5 bases not matched to a gene. CDR3 length: 15 residues. CDR1 SGHRS and CDR2 YFSETQ come from the germline V gene.

V is TRBV9 and J is TRBJ1-2, with 7 positions matching TRBD1. CDR3 length equals 15 residues. V lost 0 bases, J lost 5 bases, and 7 bases stayed unmatched. Germline CDR1 and CDR2: SGDLS and YYNGEE. CDR3 coding DNA: TGTGCCAGCAGCGTAGGCGTGACAGGGTCTTATGGCTACACCTTC. Its translation: CASSVGVTGSYGYTF.

The chain couples TRBV7-6 to TRBJ2-3, with unresolved D. V gave up 2 bases and J gave up 4 bases, with 7 bases separating them. The CDR3 extends over 13 amino acids. In germline, CDR1 is SGHVS, CDR2 FNYEAQ. The chain's CDR3 is CASSLNPADTQYF. CDR3 nucleotide sequence: TGTGCCAGCAGCTTAAACCCAGCAGATACGCAGTATTTT.

V gene TRBV18 combines with J gene TRBJ2-5, with D possibly being TRBD2 (6 bases). V lost 3 bases to trimming and J lost 3 bases, with 20 bases between them. The V gene's germline CDR1 is KGHSH and CDR2 LQKENI. CDR3 length: 17 residues. The CDR3 DNA is TGTGCCAGCTCACCTCAGCGGGCCCTGACGCGGGAAGAGACCCAGTACTTC. Protein product: CASSPQRALTREETQYF.

This clone was seen once. The chain is built from TRBV9 and TRBJ2-2; possible D gene TRBD1, 5 bases. This CDR3 is built from 13 residues. From germline, CDR1 is SGDLS and CDR2 YYNGEE. Trimming pared 3 bases from V and 4 bases from J, leaving 7 bases between. CDR3 sequence: CASSAQGTGELFF. CDR3 in DNA: TGTGCCAGCAGCGCCCAGGGCACCGGGGAGCTGTTTTTT.

V usage is TRBV7-8 and J usage is TRBJ1-1; TRBD1 agrees at 11 bases. With 5 bases clipped from V and 4 bases from J, the junction kept 6 bases outside the gene matches. The CDR3 has 15 residues. Germline V gene lookup returns CDR1 SGHVS and CDR2 FQNEAQ. The CDR3 is CASSLYGTGGTEAFF. CDR3 DNA: TGTGCCAGCAGCCTATACGGGACAGGGGGCACTGAAGCTTTCTTT.

The rearrangement joins TRBV5-1 to TRBJ1-1; D is unresolved. Germline V CDR1 and CDR2: SGHRS, YFSETQ. The CDR3 contains 14 residues. Trimming shortened V by 0 bases and J by 0 bases, and 6 bases separated the two germline ends. CDR3 DNA sequence: TGCGCCAGCAGCTTGGGACTCCTGAACACTGAAGCTTTCTTT. Protein product: CASSLGLLNTEAFF.

This chain uses TRBV5-6 with TRBJ2-6; no firm D call. V dropped 0 bases and J dropped 0 bases, with 4 bases sitting between them. Germline V lookup: CDR1 SGHDT, CDR2 YYEEEE. The CDR3 is made up of 15 amino acids. DNA for the CDR3: TGTGCCAGCAGCTTGGGACTCTCTGGGGCCAACGTCCTGACTTTC. Protein product: CASSLGLSGANVLTF.

This chain links TRBV2 with TRBJ1-5; TRBD1 might be the D (5 bases). V was cut by 3 bases and J by 7 bases, with 13 bases left in between. This CDR3 region has 14 residues. Germline CDR1 is SNHLY and CDR2 is FYNNEI. This CDR3 reads CASSEWGGAQPQHF. Here the CDR3 DNA reads TGTGCCAGCAGTGAGTGGGGGGGTGCCCAGCCCCAGCATTTT.

V gene TRBV2 combines with J gene TRBJ1-4; D is uncertain. The CDR3 contains 13 residues. Germline CDR1 is SNHLY and CDR2 is FYNNEI. The ends were cut back, 6 bases at V and 8 bases at J, with 13 bases in the middle. The CDR3 is CASRPGGQEKLFF. The CDR3 DNA reads as TGTGCCAGCAGACCGGGAGGTCAGGAAAAACTGTTTTTT.

The chain employs TRBV6-5 and TRBJ1-2; 7 nucleotides agree with TRBD1. Germline V gene data show CDR1 as MNHEY and CDR2 as SVGAGI. The length of the CDR3 is 16 residues. Unmatched junction bases numbered 12, after V lost 2 bases and J lost 6 bases. The CDR3 coding sequence is TGTGCCAGCAGTTACGGGGACAGAGGATGGGAGGATGGCTACACCTTC. This codes for CASSYGDRGWEDGYTF.

The chain is built from TRBV2 and TRBJ2-3; D may be TRBD2 (7 bases). Trimming took off 6 bases at V and 0 bases at J, with 22 bases between the two ends. In germline, CDR1 is SNHLY, CDR2 FYNNEI. CDR3 length: 18 amino acids. DNA for the CDR3: TGTGCCAGCAGCGACTTCTGGGGGGGCGGGCCCAGCACAGATACGCAGTATTTT. This codes for CASSDFWGGGPSTDTQYF.

The gene calls are TRBV12-3 or TRBV12-4 and TRBJ2-5; maybe TRBD1 (6 bases). Trimming removed 6 bases from V and 5 bases from J, with 13 bases in between. The CDR3 extends over 13 amino acids. In nucleotides, the CDR3 is TGTGCCAGCAGCTCAGGGGCGCCGGAGACCCAGTACTTC. This sequence encodes CASSSGAPETQYF.